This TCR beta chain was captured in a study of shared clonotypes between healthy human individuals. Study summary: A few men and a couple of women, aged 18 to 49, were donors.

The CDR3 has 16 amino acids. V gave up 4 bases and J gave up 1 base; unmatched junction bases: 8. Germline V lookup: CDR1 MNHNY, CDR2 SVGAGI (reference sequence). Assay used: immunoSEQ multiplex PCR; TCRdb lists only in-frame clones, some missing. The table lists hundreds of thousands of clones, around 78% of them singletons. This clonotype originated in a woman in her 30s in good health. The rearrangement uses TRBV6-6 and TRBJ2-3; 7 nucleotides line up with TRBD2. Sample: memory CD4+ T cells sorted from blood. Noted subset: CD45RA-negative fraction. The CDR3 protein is CASSFFRSGGTDTQYF. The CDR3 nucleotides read TGTGCCAGCAGTTTTTTCCGAAGCGGGGGCACAGATACGCAGTATTTT.